This is a list of T cell receptor beta chains from one sample in a study of T cell responses to AZD1222 COVID-19 vaccine. Measured with immunoSEQ multiplex PCR; TCRdb has only the in-frame clones, and not every one. The data contain about 140,000 clones, 89% of them singletons. Source: peripheral blood, taken on day 0 of AZD1222 vaccination. The receptors here all came from an adult in good health. Each CDR3 is given with its conserved first and last residue. A D gene is named only where the DNA matches it firmly. Rows may omit the clone size; those that give it use once, few, many or a size class.

j_gene	d_gene	abundance	v_gene	CDR3nt	CDR3aa
TRBJ2-5	.	.	TRBV24-1	TGTGCCACCAGTGATTGGGCGGAGCTACAGGGAAGGGGGGAGGAACAAGAGACCCAGTACTTC	CATSDWAELQGRGEEQETQYF
TRBJ1-1	.	few	TRBV28	TGTGCCAGCAGTTTATCAGATATGGAAGCTTTCTTT	CASSLSDMEAFF
TRBJ2-1	.	.	TRBV7-8	TGTGCCAGCAGCTTATTAACTTTCAATGAGCAGTTCTTC	CASSLLTFNEQFF
TRBJ2-7	.	.	TRBV10-3	TGTGCCATCAGCACTACCTACGAGCAGTACTTC	CAISTTYEQYF
TRBJ1-2	TRBD1	.	TRBV19	TGTGCCAGTAGTATAGGGACAGGGGTTTCAGCTAACTATGGCTACACCTTC	CASSIGTGVSANYGYTF
TRBJ2-7	TRBD1	.	TRBV5-5	TGTGCCAGCACCCTGTGGACAGGAGTATACTACGAGCAGTACTTC	CASTLWTGVYYEQYF
TRBJ2-6	.	once	TRBV5-1	TGCGCCAGCAGCTTAACGGCTGGGGCCAACGTCCTGACTTTC	CASSLTAGANVLTF
TRBJ2-7	TRBD2	.	TRBV28	TGTGCCAGCAGTTTTGGAGCTAGCGGCTACGAGCAGTACTTC	CASSFGASGYEQYF
TRBJ1-1	.	.	TRBV28	TGTGCCAGCACCTCCACAGGGAGAAACACTGAAGCTTTCTTT	CASTSTGRNTEAFF
TRBJ2-7	TRBD2	.	TRBV5-4	TGTGCCAGCAGCTTGAAAGCGGGGGCCTACGAGCAGTACTTC	CASSLKAGAYEQYF
TRBJ2-1	.	.	TRBV5-1	TGCGCCAGCAGCTTGAGTGGTAGCACCTACAATGAGCAGTTCTTC	CASSLSGSTYNEQFF
TRBJ2-3	TRBD1	.	TRBV5-1	TGCGCCAGCAGCTTGGGAGGGACAGGGTTTTCTAGCACAGATACGCAGTATTTT	CASSLGGTGFSSTDTQYF
TRBJ1-2	.	few	TRBV5-1	TGCGCCAGCAGCTCGAACGACCAGCGGGATGGCTACACCTTC	CASSSNDQRDGYTF
TRBJ1-5	.	.	TRBV6-2/TRBV6-3	TGTGCCAGCAGTTACGGGGGCTCAAATCAGCCCCAGCATTTT	CASSYGGSNQPQHF
TRBJ1-2	.	.	TRBV2	TGTGCCAGCAGGGGAGACCCGGGTGGCTACACCTTC	CASRGDPGGYTF
TRBJ2-2	.	.	TRBV6-6	TGTGCCAGCAGTCGTCGCCGGGGCGGCCCCCGCGACGGGGAGCTGTTTTTT	CASSRRRGGPRDGELFF
TRBJ1-5	.	.	TRBV27	TGTGCCAGCAGTGCTGGGCATAGCAATCAGCCCCAGCATTTT	CASSAGHSNQPQHF
TRBJ1-4	.	.	TRBV6-2/TRBV6-3	TGTGCCAGCAGTTACTCGAAGCCACCCAAGGGGGAAAAACTGTTTTTT	CASSYSKPPKGEKLFF
TRBJ2-2	TRBD1	.	TRBV6-5	TGTGCCAGCAGAGTGGACAGGGGGGCCGGGGAGCTGTTTTTT	CASRVDRGAGELFF
TRBJ1-4	.	.	TRBV7-9	TGTGCCAGCTTCAGGGTGGGGGAAAAACTGTTTTTT	CASFRVGEKLFF
TRBJ2-5	.	.	TRBV6-1	TGTGCCAGCAGTGATTGGCAGGGAAGGACGGAGACCCAGTACTTC	CASSDWQGRTETQYF
TRBJ2-2	.	.	TRBV7-3	TGTGCCTGCAGGGTTAACACCGGGGAGCTGTTTTTT	CACRVNTGELFF
TRBJ1-2	TRBD1	.	TRBV28	TGTGCCAGCAGCCCACAGGGGATCTATGGCTACACCTTC	CASSPQGIYGYTF
TRBJ2-7	.	.	TRBV5-1	TGCGCCAGCAGTTCGTCGGAGGGTCTAAGCGAGCAGTACTTC	CASSSSEGLSEQYF
TRBJ1-2	.	.	TRBV11-2	TGTGCCAGCAGCTTAGATCCCCGGGTGGATGGCTACACCTTC	CASSLDPRVDGYTF
TRBJ2-5	.	.	TRBV18	TGTGCCAGCTCACCGTCGGGAGTAGAGACCCAGTACTTC	CASSPSGVETQYF